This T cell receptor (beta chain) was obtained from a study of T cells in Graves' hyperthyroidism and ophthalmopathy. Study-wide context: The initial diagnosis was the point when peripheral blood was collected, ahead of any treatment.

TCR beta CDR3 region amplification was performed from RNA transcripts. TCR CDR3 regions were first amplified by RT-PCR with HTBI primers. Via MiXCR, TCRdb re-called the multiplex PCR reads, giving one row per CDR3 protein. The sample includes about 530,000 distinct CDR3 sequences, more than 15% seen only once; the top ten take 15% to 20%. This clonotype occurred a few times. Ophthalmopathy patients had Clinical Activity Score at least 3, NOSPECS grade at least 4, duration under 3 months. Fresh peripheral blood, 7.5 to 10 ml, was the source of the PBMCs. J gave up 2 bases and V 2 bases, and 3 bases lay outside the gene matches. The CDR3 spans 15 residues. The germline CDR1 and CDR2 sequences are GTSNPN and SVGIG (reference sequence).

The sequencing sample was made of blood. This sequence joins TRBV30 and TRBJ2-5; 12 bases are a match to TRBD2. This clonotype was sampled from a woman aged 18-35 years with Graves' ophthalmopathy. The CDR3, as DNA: TGTGCCTGGAGTACCGGACTAGCGGGGCAAGAGACCCAGTACTTC. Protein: CAWSTGLAGQETQYF.